This T cell receptor beta chain was recorded in a study of blood T cell repertoires in COVID-19. This clone was seen a few times. Original methodology: Amplification of reference gene primers provided the estimated nucleated cell counts. TCRdb's table, derived via immunoSEQ multiplex PCR, lists solely in-frame clones and lacks some. V, J and clone size derive from that table, while D and trimming were established from the DNA sequence. In the table there are nearly 350,000 clones, around 83% of which are singletons. Trimming left V 7 bases short and J 5 bases short, with 17 bases between. CDR3 length: 14 residues. CDR1 and CDR2 from the germline V gene are SNHLY and FYNNEI.

Sequencing was done on a sample of peripheral blood. The TCR sequence derives from a man aged 30 to 39 with active or convalescent COVID-19. This chain connects TRBV2 to TRBJ2-5, with D possibly matching TRBD1 (6 bases). CDR3 loop: CASNHRAPRETQYF. The CDR3, as DNA: TGTGCCAGCAATCACAGGGCGCCGAGGGAGACCCAGTACTTC.